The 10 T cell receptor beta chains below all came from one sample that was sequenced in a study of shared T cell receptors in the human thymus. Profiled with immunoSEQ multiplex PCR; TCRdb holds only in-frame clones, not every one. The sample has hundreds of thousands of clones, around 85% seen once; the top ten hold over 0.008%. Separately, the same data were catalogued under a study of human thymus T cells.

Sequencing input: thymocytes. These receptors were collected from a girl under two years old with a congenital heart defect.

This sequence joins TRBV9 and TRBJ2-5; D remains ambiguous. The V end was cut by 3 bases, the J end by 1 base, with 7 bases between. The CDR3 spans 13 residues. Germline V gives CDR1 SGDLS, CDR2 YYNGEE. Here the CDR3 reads CASSARVQETQYF. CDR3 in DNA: TGTGCCAGCAGCGCCCGGGTCCAAGAGACCCAGTACTTC.

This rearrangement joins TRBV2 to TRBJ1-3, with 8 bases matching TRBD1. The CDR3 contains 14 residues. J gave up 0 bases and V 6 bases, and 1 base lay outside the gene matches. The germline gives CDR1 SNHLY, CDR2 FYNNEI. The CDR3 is CASRGTGSGNTIYF. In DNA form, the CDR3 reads TGTGCCAGCAGGGGGACAGGCTCTGGAAACACCATATATTTT.

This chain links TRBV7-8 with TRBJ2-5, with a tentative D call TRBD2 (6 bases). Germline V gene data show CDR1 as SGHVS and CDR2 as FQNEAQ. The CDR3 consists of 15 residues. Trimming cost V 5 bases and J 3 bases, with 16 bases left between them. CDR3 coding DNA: TGTGCCAGCAGCCGGCCGACAAGGGAGGAAGAGACCCAGTACTTC. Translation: CASSRPTREEETQYF.

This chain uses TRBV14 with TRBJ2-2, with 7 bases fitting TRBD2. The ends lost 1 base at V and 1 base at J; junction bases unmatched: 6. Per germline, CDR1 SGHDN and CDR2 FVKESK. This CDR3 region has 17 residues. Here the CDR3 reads CASSQGRLAKNTGELFF. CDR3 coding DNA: TGTGCCAGCAGCCAAGGTAGACTAGCAAAGAACACCGGGGAGCTGTTTTTT.

As DNA, the CDR3 is TGTGCCAGCTCACCATTTGGGGGGAGGGATGAGCAGTTCTTC. Protein sequence: CASSPFGGRDEQFF. This rearrangement joins TRBV18 to TRBJ2-1; 7 bases agree with TRBD2. Trimming at V came to 2 bases and at J to 8 bases, leaving 6 bases not matched to a gene. Germline CDR1 KGHSH, CDR2 LQKENI. This CDR3 spans 14 amino acids. Full variable domain (remainder filled in from reference TRBV18 and TRBJ2-1): NAGVMQNPRHLVRRRGQEARLRCSPMKGHSHVYWYRQLPEEGLKFMVYLQKENIIDESGMPKERFSAEFPKEGPSILRIQQVVRGDSAAYFCASSPFGGRDEQFFGPGTRLTVL.

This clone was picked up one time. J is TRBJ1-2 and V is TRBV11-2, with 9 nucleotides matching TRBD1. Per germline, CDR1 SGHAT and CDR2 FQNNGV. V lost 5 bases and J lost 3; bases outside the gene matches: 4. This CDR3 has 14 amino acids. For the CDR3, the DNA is TGTGCCAGCAGCAGGACAGGGGAGTACTATGGCTACACCTTC. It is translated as CASSRTGEYYGYTF.

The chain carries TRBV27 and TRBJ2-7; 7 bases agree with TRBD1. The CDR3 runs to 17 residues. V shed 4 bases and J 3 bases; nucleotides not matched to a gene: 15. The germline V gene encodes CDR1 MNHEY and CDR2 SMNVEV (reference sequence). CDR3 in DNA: TGTGCCAGCAGTTCAGGCCCTACGGACAGGCTCCGCTACGAGCAGTACTTC. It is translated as CASSSGPTDRLRYEQYF.

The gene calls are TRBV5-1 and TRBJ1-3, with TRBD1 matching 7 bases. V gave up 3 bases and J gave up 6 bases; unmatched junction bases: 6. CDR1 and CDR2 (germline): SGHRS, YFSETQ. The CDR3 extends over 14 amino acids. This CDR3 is CASSSTDRENTIYF. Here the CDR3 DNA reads TGCGCCAGCAGCTCAACAGACAGGGAAAACACCATATATTTT. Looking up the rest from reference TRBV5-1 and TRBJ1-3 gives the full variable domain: KAGVTQTPRYLIKTRGQQVTLSCSPISGHRSVSWYQQTPGQGLQFLFEYFSETQRNKGNFPGRFSGRQFSNSRSEMNVSTLELGDSALYLCASSSTDRENTIYFGEGSWLTVV.

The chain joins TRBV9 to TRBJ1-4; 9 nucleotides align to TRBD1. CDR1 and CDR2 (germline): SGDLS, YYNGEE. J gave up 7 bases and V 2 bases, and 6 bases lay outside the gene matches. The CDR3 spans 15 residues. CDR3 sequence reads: CASSVGDRASEKLFF. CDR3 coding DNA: TGTGCCAGCAGCGTGGGGGACAGGGCTTCTGAAAAACTGTTTTTT.

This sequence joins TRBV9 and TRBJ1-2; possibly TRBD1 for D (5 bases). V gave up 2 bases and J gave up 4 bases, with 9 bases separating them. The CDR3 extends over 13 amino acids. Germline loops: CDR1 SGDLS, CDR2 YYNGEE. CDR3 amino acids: CASSVGGIYGYTF. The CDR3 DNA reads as TGTGCCAGCAGCGTGGGGGGAATCTATGGCTACACCTTC.